This T cell receptor (beta chain) was identified during a study of graft-versus-host responses after intestinal transplantation. Study details: Every transplant recipient was induced with anti-thymocyte globulin, then maintained on tacrolimus and steroids for two to three years. Findings and limits, study-wide: There was an association between peak levels of circulating GvH clones and early post-transplant HvG declines. Recipient marrow contained GvH clones, some of which appeared first in ileum or blood.

Per germline, CDR1 SEHNR and CDR2 FQNEAQ (reference sequence). The V gene end was trimmed by 1 base and the J gene end by 4 bases; junction bases not matched to a gene: 8. The CDR3 has 16 residues. As concerns this clone: Its target is unknown.

TCRdb keeps only in-frame clones here, not all; method: immunoSEQ multiplex PCR. The table lists 15,000 to 20,000 clones, 83% of them singletons. Tissue from the graft was processed to free its intraepithelial and lamina propria lymphocytes. The clonotype originates from a human patient who received an intestinal transplant, so some T cells may come from the graft donor. Sequenced here: ileum tissue, sampled 580 to 600 days after intestinal transplantation. The gene calls are TRBV7-9 and TRBJ1-2; the match to TRBD1 covers 8 bases. For the CDR3, the DNA is TGTGCCAGCAGCTTAGAGGGAGCAGGGGGCGGCTATGGCTACACCTTC. Its translation is CASSLEGAGGGYGYTF. The variable domain in full, completed from reference TRBV7-9 and TRBJ1-2, reads DTGVSQNPRHKITKRGQNVTFRCDPISEHNRLYWYRQTLGQGPEFLTYFQNEAQLEKSRLLSDRFSAERPKGSFSTLEIQRTEQGDSAMYLCASSLEGAGGGYGYTFGSGTRLTVV.